This is a list of T cell receptor beta chains from one sample in a study of blood T cell repertoires in COVID-19. Here immunoSEQ multiplex PCR was the method, and the copy in TCRdb shows in-frame clones only, minus some. The sample shows under 200,000 clones, roughly 80% of them seen only once. Sequenced input: peripheral blood. The receptor set was obtained from an older man with active or convalescent COVID-19. Both conserved end residues are part of each CDR3. The D gene is left open where the match is weak. Rows may omit the clone size; those that give it use once, few, many or a size class.

CDR3aa	CDR3nt	d_gene	abundance	v_gene	j_gene
CASSLDRTRDRLAFF	TGTGCCAGCAGCCTCGATCGAACCCGGGACAGACTCGCTTTCTTT	TRBD1	-	TRBV7-2	TRBJ1-1
CASRYSRNSNQPQHF	TGTGCCAGCAGGTACTCCAGGAATAGCAATCAGCCCCAGCATTTT	-	-	TRBV28	TRBJ1-5
CASSDAGGDNEQFF	TGTGCCAGCAGCGATGCCGGGGGTGACAATGAGCAGTTCTTC	-	-	TRBV7-9	TRBJ2-1
CASSPGTENTEAFF	TGTGCCAGCTCACCCGGGACAGAGAACACTGAAGCTTTCTTT	TRBD1	-	TRBV18	TRBJ1-1
CASSEGQGNQETQYF	TGTGCCAGCAGTGAGGGACAGGGGAATCAAGAGACCCAGTACTTC	TRBD1	-	TRBV25-1	TRBJ2-5
CSARTSAYNEQFF	TGCAGCGCCCGGACTAGCGCCTACAATGAGCAGTTCTTC	TRBD2	-	TRBV29-1	TRBJ2-1
CASSQGGGKGNTIYF	TGCGCCAGCAGCCAAGGTGGGGGGAAGGGAAACACCATATATTTT	-	-	TRBV4-3	TRBJ1-3
CASSPLTGPNEKLFF	TGTGCCAGCTCACCACTGACGGGTCCTAATGAAAAACTGTTTTTT	-	-	TRBV18	TRBJ1-4
CASSYGTGIRYEQYF	TGTGCCAGCAGTTACGGGACAGGGATTCGCTACGAGCAGTACTTC	TRBD1	-	TRBV6-2/TRBV6-3	TRBJ2-7
CASSLVSGAEETQYF	TGTGCCAGCAGCTTGGTGTCAGGGGCTGAGGAGACCCAGTACTTC	-	-	TRBV5-6	TRBJ2-5
CASSLDRRVGQPQHF	TGTGCCAGCAGCTTAGATAGGAGGGTTGGACAGCCCCAGCATTTT	-	-	TRBV11-2	TRBJ1-5
CASSRLGLRNTDTQYF	TGTGCCAGCAGCCGCCTAGGTCTGCGGAACACAGATACGCAGTATTTT	-	-	TRBV2	TRBJ2-3
CASRQGGVYGYTF	TGTGCCAGCAGGCAAGGGGGCGTATATGGCTACACCTTC	TRBD1	-	TRBV6-6	TRBJ1-2
CASSFSTGVNTGELFF	TGTGCCAGCAGCTTTTCGACAGGGGTCAACACCGGGGAGCTGTTTTTT	TRBD1	-	TRBV7-3	TRBJ2-2
CASSSDMTSTDTQYF	TGTGCCAGCAGCTCGGACATGACTAGCACAGATACGCAGTATTTT	-	-	TRBV7-9	TRBJ2-3
CASGLGTTPETQYF	TGTGCCAGCGGACTCGGGACTACCCCAGAGACCCAGTACTTC	TRBD2	many	TRBV2	TRBJ2-5
CATSRGDSTNTGELFF	TGTGCCACCAGCAGAGGGGACAGTACGAACACCGGGGAGCTGTTTTTT	TRBD1	once	TRBV15	TRBJ2-2
CASSEQGPTYEQYF	TGTGCCAGCAGTGAACAGGGGCCCACCTACGAGCAGTACTTC	TRBD1	-	TRBV28	TRBJ2-7
CASSVDRGETQYF	TGTGCCAGCAGCGTAGACAGGGGGGAGACCCAGTACTTC	TRBD1	-	TRBV9	TRBJ2-5
CASSLVRGEKLFF	TGTGCCAGCAGTTTGGTCAGGGGTGAAAAACTGTTTTTT	-	-	TRBV28	TRBJ1-4
CAVKGGGETEAFF	TGTGCCGTCAAGGGCGGTGGGGAGACTGAAGCTTTCTTT	-	-	TRBV12-3/TRBV12-4	TRBJ1-1
CASSLGTGDEQYF	TGTGCCAGCAGTTTAGGGACAGGGGACGAGCAGTACTTC	TRBD1	-	TRBV27	TRBJ2-7
CASSYGQGNSPLHF	TGTGCCAGTAGTTATGGACAGGGGAACTCACCCCTCCACTTT	TRBD1	-	TRBV19	TRBJ1-6
CASSLPRGEQYF	TGTGCCAGCAGTTTACCCAGGGGCGAGCAGTACTTC	-	-	TRBV28	TRBJ2-7
CSVRTSGDEQFF	TGCAGCGTCCGGACTTCGGGGGATGAGCAGTTCTTC	-	-	TRBV29-1	TRBJ2-1
CASSWGLAGGSDEQYF	TGTGCCAGCAGCTGGGGACTAGCGGGAGGATCCGACGAGCAGTACTTC	TRBD2	-	TRBV7-2	TRBJ2-7
CATSEPGDGSEKLFF	TGTGCCACCAGTGAGCCAGGGGACGGCAGTGAAAAACTGTTTTTT	-	few	TRBV24-1	TRBJ1-4
CATSDPGLAGNNEQFF	TGTGCCACCAGTGACCCTGGACTAGCGGGAAACAATGAGCAGTTCTTC	TRBD2	-	TRBV24-1	TRBJ2-1
CASRESFAGELFF	TGTGCCAGCAGGGAGAGTTTCGCCGGGGAGCTGTTTTTT	-	-	TRBV6-5	TRBJ2-2
CASSLGLHDRVRQYF	TGTGCCAGCAGCTTAGGCCTCCACGACAGGGTGAGGCAGTATTTT	TRBD1	-	TRBV7-2	TRBJ2-3
CAWSVQGNEPQHF	TGTGCCTGGAGTGTCCAGGGAAATGAGCCCCAGCATTTT	-	-	TRBV30	TRBJ1-5
CASSIQSNQPQHF	TGTGCCAGTAGCATACAGAGCAATCAGCCCCAGCATTTT	-	-	TRBV19	TRBJ1-5
CASSLGASGNTDTQYF	TGTGCCAGCAGCTTGGGGGCTAGCGGGAACACAGATACGCAGTATTTT	TRBD2	-	TRBV7-6	TRBJ2-3
CAWSQLAGWSEQYF	TGTGCCTGGAGTCAACTAGCGGGATGGTCCGAGCAGTACTTC	TRBD2	-	TRBV30	TRBJ2-7
CASSFRDRGSYNEQFF	TGCGCCAGCAGCTTTCGGGACAGGGGCTCTTACAATGAGCAGTTCTTC	TRBD1	-	TRBV4-1	TRBJ2-1
CASSESEGAMNEQFF	TGTGCCAGCAGTGAATCGGAGGGGGCAATGAATGAGCAGTTCTTC	-	-	TRBV2	TRBJ2-1
CASSLDRGNTEAFF	TGCGCCAGCAGCTTGGACAGGGGGAACACTGAAGCTTTCTTT	TRBD1	-	TRBV5-1	TRBJ1-1
CSVGVRDRTISGANVLTF	TGCAGCGTTGGGGTTAGGGACAGGACCATCTCTGGGGCCAACGTCCTGACTTTC	TRBD1	-	TRBV29-1	TRBJ2-6
CASSARQGGSYNEQFF	TGTGCCAGCAGCGCGAGACAGGGGGGCTCCTACAATGAGCAGTTCTTC	TRBD1	-	TRBV9	TRBJ2-1
CASGLYTGELFF	TGTGCCAGTGGACTTTACACCGGGGAGCTGTTTTTT	-	-	TRBV6-5	TRBJ2-2
CASSPTDFTSGYNEQFF	TGTGCCAGCAGCCCGACAGATTTTACTAGCGGTTACAATGAGCAGTTCTTC	TRBD2	-	TRBV9	TRBJ2-1
CASLSRETQYF	TGCGCCAGCTTGAGCCGAGAGACCCAGTACTTC	-	-	TRBV5-1	TRBJ2-5
CASSAPRGGADTQYF	TGTGCCAGCAGCGCTCCAAGGGGGGGCGCAGATACGCAGTATTTT	-	-	TRBV25-1	TRBJ2-3
CASSSTGGSNYNEQFF	TGTGCCAGCAGCTCGACCGGCGGGAGCAACTACAATGAGCAGTTCTTC	TRBD2	once	TRBV7-6	TRBJ2-1
CASSSGVSGNTIYF	TGTGCCAGCAGCTCAGGGGTCTCTGGAAACACCATATATTTT	-	-	TRBV9	TRBJ1-3
CASSIAGQYPFSNQPQHF	TGTGCCAGTAGTATAGCGGGACAGTATCCTTTTAGCAATCAGCCCCAGCATTTT	TRBD1	-	TRBV19	TRBJ1-5
CASSIWTSGRARNNEQFF	TGTGCCAGTAGTATCTGGACTAGCGGGAGGGCCAGGAACAATGAGCAGTTCTTC	TRBD2	-	TRBV19	TRBJ2-1
CASSYSIRDPNTEAFF	TGTGCCAGCAGTTACTCGATTCGGGATCCGAACACTGAAGCTTTCTTT	-	-	TRBV6-5	TRBJ1-1
CASSSLLWAEQYF	TGTGCCAGCAGTTCCCTCCTATGGGCCGAGCAGTACTTC	-	-	TRBV6-5	TRBJ2-7
CASSPTVFSSSYEQYF	TGTGCCAGCAGCCCAACAGTCTTCTCGAGCTCCTACGAGCAGTACTTC	-	few	TRBV28	TRBJ2-7
CASSFLAGGYGYTF	TGTGCCAGCAGTTTCTTGGCAGGCGGGTATGGCTACACCTTC	-	-	TRBV6-2/TRBV6-3	TRBJ1-2
CASSSTGAGRGGETQYF	TGCGCCAGCAGCTCCACAGGAGCCGGACGGGGGGGGGAGACCCAGTACTTC	TRBD2	-	TRBV5-1	TRBJ2-5
CASRAGTSYNEQFF	TGTGCCAGCAGAGCGGGGACCTCCTACAATGAGCAGTTCTTC	TRBD2	few	TRBV2	TRBJ2-1
CASTADRVGNQPQHF	TGTGCCAGCACCGCCGACAGGGTTGGCAATCAGCCCCAGCATTTT	TRBD1	-	TRBV6-5	TRBJ1-5
CASSRGSEQFF	TGTGCCAGCAGCCGGGGGTCTGAGCAGTTCTTC	-	-	TRBV12-3/TRBV12-4	TRBJ2-1
CASSQDRNSGANVLTF	TGTGCCAGCAGCCAAGACAGGAACTCTGGGGCCAACGTCCTGACTTTC	-	-	TRBV4-2	TRBJ2-6
CASSYSWGAEAFF	TGTGCCAGCAGTTACTCCTGGGGGGCTGAAGCTTTCTTT	-	-	TRBV6-2/TRBV6-3	TRBJ1-1